The rows below give T cell receptor beta chains drawn from one sample of a study of blood T cell repertoires in COVID-19. Sequencing used immunoSEQ multiplex PCR; TCRdb keeps in-frame clones, though not all of them. Here the sample spans about 140,000 clones, 70% to 80% being singletons. The specimen sequenced was peripheral blood. These receptors were taken from a man aged 55 to 70 with acute or convalescent COVID-19. Each CDR3 is given with its conserved first and last residue. The order of the fields is D gene, V gene, clone size, J gene, CDR3 DNA, CDR3 protein. A D gene is named only where the DNA matches it firmly. Clone size is given for some rows only: seen once, a few or many times, or a class if the clone is expanded.

d_call: TRBD2; v_call: TRBV4-2; clone_size: -; j_call: TRBJ2-1; cdr3_nt: TGTGCCAGCAGCCGACTAGCGGGAGTCTACAATGAGCAGTTCTTC; cdr3_aa: CASSRLAGVYNEQFF
d_call: -; v_call: TRBV3-1/TRBV3-2; clone_size: -; j_call: TRBJ1-2; cdr3_nt: TGTGCCAGCAGCTTTGGGGGACATTCCAACTATGGCTACACCTTC; cdr3_aa: CASSFGGHSNYGYTF
d_call: TRBD2; v_call: TRBV6-7; clone_size: -; j_call: TRBJ2-5; cdr3_nt: TGTGCCAGCACCCCCGGGGGGTCTAACCAAGAGACCCAGTACTTC; cdr3_aa: CASTPGGSNQETQYF
d_call: TRBD1; v_call: TRBV5-1; clone_size: once; j_call: TRBJ2-7; cdr3_nt: TGCGCCACCTCAAAGGGACAGGGGGCTCCCTCCTACGAGCAGTACTTC; cdr3_aa: CATSKGQGAPSYEQYF
d_call: TRBD2; v_call: TRBV5-1; clone_size: -; j_call: TRBJ2-7; cdr3_nt: TGCGCCAGCAGCTTCAATAGCGGGGCGAGCTCCTACGAGCAGTACTTC; cdr3_aa: CASSFNSGASSYEQYF
d_call: TRBD1; v_call: TRBV3-1/TRBV3-2; clone_size: -; j_call: TRBJ2-6; cdr3_nt: TGTGCCACTGGTAGGGACAGCCGCTCTGGGGCCAACGTCCTGACTTTC; cdr3_aa: CATGRDSRSGANVLTF
d_call: -; v_call: TRBV4-2; clone_size: -; j_call: TRBJ1-2; cdr3_nt: TGTGCCAGCAGCCAAGATCTGGAGTATGGCTACACCTTC; cdr3_aa: CASSQDLEYGYTF
d_call: -; v_call: TRBV2; clone_size: -; j_call: TRBJ1-4; cdr3_nt: TGTGCCAGCGATACAGGTTCTAATGAAAAACTGTTTTTT; cdr3_aa: CASDTGSNEKLFF
d_call: TRBD1; v_call: TRBV5-8; clone_size: few; j_call: TRBJ1-5; cdr3_nt: TGTGCCAGCAGCTTGGGACAGGGTGAGAGTCAGCCCCAGCATTTT; cdr3_aa: CASSLGQGESQPQHF
d_call: TRBD2; v_call: TRBV7-2; clone_size: once; j_call: TRBJ2-7; cdr3_nt: TGTGCCAGCATCCAGGGGGCTAGCGGGGGACCCTACGAGCAGTACTTC; cdr3_aa: CASIQGASGGPYEQYF
d_call: TRBD1; v_call: TRBV19; clone_size: -; j_call: TRBJ1-5; cdr3_nt: TGTGCCAGTAGTATAGGGGACAGGGGTCAGCCCCAGCATTTT; cdr3_aa: CASSIGDRGQPQHF
d_call: TRBD1; v_call: TRBV19; clone_size: -; j_call: TRBJ1-5; cdr3_nt: TGTGCCAGTAGTACGCCGGGACAGCTAAGCAATCAGCCCCAGCATTTT; cdr3_aa: CASSTPGQLSNQPQHF
d_call: TRBD1; v_call: TRBV19; clone_size: -; j_call: TRBJ1-5; cdr3_nt: TGTGCCAGTAGTATGGTAGGCAGGGGGCATATTCAGCCCCAGCATTTT; cdr3_aa: CASSMVGRGHIQPQHF
d_call: -; v_call: TRBV7-8; clone_size: -; j_call: TRBJ2-6; cdr3_nt: TGTGCCAGCAGCTTAGGACATCCTGGGGCCAACGTCCTGACTTTC; cdr3_aa: CASSLGHPGANVLTF
d_call: -; v_call: TRBV19; clone_size: few; j_call: TRBJ1-5; cdr3_nt: TGTGCCAGTAGTTTATTAACAGGGAACCAACATTTT; cdr3_aa: CASSLLTGNQHF
d_call: -; v_call: TRBV11-2; clone_size: -; j_call: TRBJ2-7; cdr3_nt: TGTGCCAGCAGCTTAGATATGGCAGGAGGGTCGTACGAGCAGTACTTC; cdr3_aa: CASSLDMAGGSYEQYF
d_call: -; v_call: TRBV7-8; clone_size: many; j_call: TRBJ2-7; cdr3_nt: TGTGCCAGCAGCTGGGGGGTGGGGAACAAGCAGTACTTC; cdr3_aa: CASSWGVGNKQYF
d_call: TRBD1; v_call: TRBV9; clone_size: -; j_call: TRBJ2-7; cdr3_nt: TGTGCCAGCAGCGTAGGTTCAGGGGGATCCTACGAGCAGTACTTC; cdr3_aa: CASSVGSGGSYEQYF
d_call: -; v_call: TRBV6-1; clone_size: -; j_call: TRBJ2-7; cdr3_nt: TGTGCCAGCAGTGAAATGGCAGGCCCCTACGAGCAGTACTTC; cdr3_aa: CASSEMAGPYEQYF
d_call: -; v_call: TRBV20-1; clone_size: -; j_call: TRBJ1-5; cdr3_nt: TGCAGTGCTAGTTGGGGGGACCAGCCCCAGCATTTT; cdr3_aa: CSASWGDQPQHF
d_call: TRBD2; v_call: TRBV6-5; clone_size: few; j_call: TRBJ2-1; cdr3_nt: TGTGCCAGCAGTTTACTAGCGGGTTCGTACAATGAGCAGTTCTTC; cdr3_aa: CASSLLAGSYNEQFF
d_call: TRBD1; v_call: TRBV6-5; clone_size: -; j_call: TRBJ1-4; cdr3_nt: TGTGCCAGCAGGGTACAGGGGAATAATGAAAAACTGTTTTTT; cdr3_aa: CASRVQGNNEKLFF
d_call: TRBD1; v_call: TRBV5-1; clone_size: -; j_call: TRBJ2-7; cdr3_nt: TGCGCCAGCAGCTTGCCCCCCGACAGGGCAAGAGAGCAGTACTTC; cdr3_aa: CASSLPPDRAREQYF
d_call: -; v_call: TRBV11-2; clone_size: few; j_call: TRBJ2-7; cdr3_nt: TGTGCCAGCAGCTCAATTAGCGGATCCAGCTCCTACGAGCAGTACTTC; cdr3_aa: CASSSISGSSSYEQYF
d_call: TRBD2; v_call: TRBV4-3; clone_size: many; j_call: TRBJ2-1; cdr3_nt: TGCGCCAGCAGCCAAGACCCGGGAGGAGAGATTGAGCAGTTCTTC; cdr3_aa: CASSQDPGGEIEQFF
d_call: -; v_call: TRBV7-2; clone_size: -; j_call: TRBJ2-7; cdr3_nt: TGTGCCAGCAGCTTAGACAGGGTGGACTACGAGCAGTACTTC; cdr3_aa: CASSLDRVDYEQYF
d_call: TRBD1; v_call: TRBV9; clone_size: -; j_call: TRBJ1-2; cdr3_nt: TGTGCCAGCAGCGTAGTGGACAGGGGGAATGGTCCCGTCTATGGCTACACCTTC; cdr3_aa: CASSVVDRGNGPVYGYTF
d_call: -; v_call: TRBV27; clone_size: -; j_call: TRBJ1-1; cdr3_nt: TGTGCCAGCAGTCAATATGCCCCACGGGGGGAAGCTTTCTTT; cdr3_aa: CASSQYAPRGEAFF
d_call: TRBD2; v_call: TRBV2; clone_size: -; j_call: TRBJ2-2; cdr3_nt: TGTGCCAGCACCCCATTGACTAGCGGGGCCGGGGAGCTGTTTTTT; cdr3_aa: CASTPLTSGAGELFF
d_call: -; v_call: TRBV30; clone_size: -; j_call: TRBJ1-2; cdr3_nt: TGTGCCCGCCTAGGCGGGGGACCGGGGGGTGGCTACACCTTC; cdr3_aa: CARLGGGPGGGYTF
d_call: -; v_call: TRBV6-2/TRBV6-3; clone_size: -; j_call: TRBJ2-7; cdr3_nt: TGTGCCAGCAGTTACGGAGAGACCTACGAGCAGTACTTC; cdr3_aa: CASSYGETYEQYF
d_call: -; v_call: TRBV6-5; clone_size: -; j_call: TRBJ1-4; cdr3_nt: TGTGCCAGCAGGACTCAGGGATTTCTGGAAAAACTGTTTTTT; cdr3_aa: CASRTQGFLEKLFF
d_call: -; v_call: TRBV9; clone_size: -; j_call: TRBJ1-2; cdr3_nt: TGTGCCAGCAGCAACGGTGGGACTTCCGCTATGGGCTACACCTTC; cdr3_aa: CASSNGGTSAMGYTF
d_call: -; v_call: TRBV6-5; clone_size: -; j_call: TRBJ1-2; cdr3_nt: TGTGCCAGCAGCCTCTCGGGGGGCCATGGCTACACCTTC; cdr3_aa: CASSLSGGHGYTF
d_call: -; v_call: TRBV14; clone_size: -; j_call: TRBJ1-6; cdr3_nt: TGTGCCAGCAGCCAACGGAGGAGCTCCTATAATTCACCCCTCCACTTT; cdr3_aa: CASSQRRSSYNSPLHF
d_call: -; v_call: TRBV6-5; clone_size: -; j_call: TRBJ1-1; cdr3_nt: TGTGCCAGCAGTTATTCTCGGAACACTGAAGCTTTCTTT; cdr3_aa: CASSYSRNTEAFF
d_call: -; v_call: TRBV10-3; clone_size: -; j_call: TRBJ2-1; cdr3_nt: TGTGCCATCAGTCTAGGGGGCAATGAGCAGTTCTTC; cdr3_aa: CAISLGGNEQFF
d_call: TRBD1; v_call: TRBV27; clone_size: -; j_call: TRBJ1-2; cdr3_nt: TGTGCCAGCAGTAGACAGGGGGCACATTATGGCTACACCTTC; cdr3_aa: CASSRQGAHYGYTF
d_call: -; v_call: TRBV5-6; clone_size: medium-sized; j_call: TRBJ1-2; cdr3_nt: TGTGCCAGCAGCTTGGACGGTTATGGCTACACCTTC; cdr3_aa: CASSLDGYGYTF
d_call: TRBD2; v_call: TRBV28; clone_size: -; j_call: TRBJ2-5; cdr3_nt: TGTGCCAGCAGTTCGCCTAGCGGAACCTCGTTGGAGACCCAGTACTTC; cdr3_aa: CASSSPSGTSLETQYF
d_call: -; v_call: TRBV12-3/TRBV12-4; clone_size: -; j_call: TRBJ1-2; cdr3_nt: TGTGCCAGCAGTTTAGGGACAATCTATGGCTACACCTTC; cdr3_aa: CASSLGTIYGYTF
d_call: TRBD2; v_call: TRBV6-5; clone_size: -; j_call: TRBJ2-1; cdr3_nt: TGTGCCAGCAGCCGGACTAGCGGAGGGTACAATGAGCAGTTCTTC; cdr3_aa: CASSRTSGGYNEQFF
d_call: TRBD1; v_call: TRBV5-1; clone_size: few; j_call: TRBJ1-2; cdr3_nt: TGCGCCAGCAGTGTGGGGCAGGGGGCCTTTGGCTACACCTTC; cdr3_aa: CASSVGQGAFGYTF
d_call: TRBD1; v_call: TRBV7-2; clone_size: few; j_call: TRBJ1-6; cdr3_nt: TGTGCCAGCAGCTCACTCCAGGGGGCTGGTGTTTCACCCCTCCACTTT; cdr3_aa: CASSSLQGAGVSPLHF
d_call: -; v_call: TRBV28; clone_size: -; j_call: TRBJ1-5; cdr3_nt: TGTGCCAGCAGTTCCCGGGTGGGGAGGGGTGATCAGCCCCAGCATTTT; cdr3_aa: CASSSRVGRGDQPQHF
d_call: -; v_call: TRBV28; clone_size: -; j_call: TRBJ1-5; cdr3_nt: TGTGCCAGCAGTGAGGAGGACCTTCAGCCCCAGCATTTT; cdr3_aa: CASSEEDLQPQHF
d_call: TRBD2; v_call: TRBV5-5; clone_size: -; j_call: TRBJ2-3; cdr3_nt: TGTGCCAGCAGCTTCGAGACTAGCGGGAGGGCAGGGGATACGCAGTATTTT; cdr3_aa: CASSFETSGRAGDTQYF
d_call: TRBD1; v_call: TRBV5-6; clone_size: -; j_call: TRBJ1-4; cdr3_nt: TGTGCCAGCAGCTTGGCTGGCAGGGGGCAGATCGTTGAAAAACTGTTTTTT; cdr3_aa: CASSLAGRGQIVEKLFF